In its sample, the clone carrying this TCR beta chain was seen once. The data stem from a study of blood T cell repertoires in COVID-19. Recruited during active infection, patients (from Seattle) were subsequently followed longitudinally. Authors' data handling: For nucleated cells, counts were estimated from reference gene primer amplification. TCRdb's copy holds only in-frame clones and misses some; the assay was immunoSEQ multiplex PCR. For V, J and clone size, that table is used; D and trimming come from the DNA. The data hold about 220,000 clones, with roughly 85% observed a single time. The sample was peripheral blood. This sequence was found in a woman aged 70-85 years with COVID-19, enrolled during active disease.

In nucleotides, the CDR3 is TGTGCCAGCAGCTTGAGGGACATGAACACTGAAGCTTTCTTT. It specifies CASSLRDMNTEAFF. V and J are TRBV5-6 and TRBJ1-1, with a weak D call TRBD1 (6 bases). V was trimmed by 1 base and J by 0 bases, leaving 7 bases between them. The germline gives CDR1 SGHDT, CDR2 YYEEEE. The CDR3 has 14 residues.